The following is a T cell receptor (beta chain) sequence with its context. Healthy individuals who donated bone marrow served as the donors. The data were taken from a study of cytomegalovirus exposure and HLA in healthy donors. V was trimmed by 0 bases and J by 3 bases, leaving 12 bases between them. This CDR3 has 15 residues. The germline CDR1 and CDR2 sequences are LNHNV and YYDKDF (reference sequence). Amplification used 60 Vbeta primers and 13 Jbeta primers. Measured with immunoSEQ multiplex PCR; TCRdb has only the in-frame clones, and not every one. Of some 180,000 clones in the sample, 77% were seen once.

The chain employs TRBV15 and TRBJ2-7, with a possible D match to TRBD2 (6 bases). Material for sequencing was PBMCs. The source of this sequence is a woman aged 55-75 years in good health and CMV-seropositive. CDR3 in DNA: TGTGCCACCAGCAGAGATACTAGCAACCTCTACGAGCAGTACTTC. Its protein product is CATSRDTSNLYEQYF.